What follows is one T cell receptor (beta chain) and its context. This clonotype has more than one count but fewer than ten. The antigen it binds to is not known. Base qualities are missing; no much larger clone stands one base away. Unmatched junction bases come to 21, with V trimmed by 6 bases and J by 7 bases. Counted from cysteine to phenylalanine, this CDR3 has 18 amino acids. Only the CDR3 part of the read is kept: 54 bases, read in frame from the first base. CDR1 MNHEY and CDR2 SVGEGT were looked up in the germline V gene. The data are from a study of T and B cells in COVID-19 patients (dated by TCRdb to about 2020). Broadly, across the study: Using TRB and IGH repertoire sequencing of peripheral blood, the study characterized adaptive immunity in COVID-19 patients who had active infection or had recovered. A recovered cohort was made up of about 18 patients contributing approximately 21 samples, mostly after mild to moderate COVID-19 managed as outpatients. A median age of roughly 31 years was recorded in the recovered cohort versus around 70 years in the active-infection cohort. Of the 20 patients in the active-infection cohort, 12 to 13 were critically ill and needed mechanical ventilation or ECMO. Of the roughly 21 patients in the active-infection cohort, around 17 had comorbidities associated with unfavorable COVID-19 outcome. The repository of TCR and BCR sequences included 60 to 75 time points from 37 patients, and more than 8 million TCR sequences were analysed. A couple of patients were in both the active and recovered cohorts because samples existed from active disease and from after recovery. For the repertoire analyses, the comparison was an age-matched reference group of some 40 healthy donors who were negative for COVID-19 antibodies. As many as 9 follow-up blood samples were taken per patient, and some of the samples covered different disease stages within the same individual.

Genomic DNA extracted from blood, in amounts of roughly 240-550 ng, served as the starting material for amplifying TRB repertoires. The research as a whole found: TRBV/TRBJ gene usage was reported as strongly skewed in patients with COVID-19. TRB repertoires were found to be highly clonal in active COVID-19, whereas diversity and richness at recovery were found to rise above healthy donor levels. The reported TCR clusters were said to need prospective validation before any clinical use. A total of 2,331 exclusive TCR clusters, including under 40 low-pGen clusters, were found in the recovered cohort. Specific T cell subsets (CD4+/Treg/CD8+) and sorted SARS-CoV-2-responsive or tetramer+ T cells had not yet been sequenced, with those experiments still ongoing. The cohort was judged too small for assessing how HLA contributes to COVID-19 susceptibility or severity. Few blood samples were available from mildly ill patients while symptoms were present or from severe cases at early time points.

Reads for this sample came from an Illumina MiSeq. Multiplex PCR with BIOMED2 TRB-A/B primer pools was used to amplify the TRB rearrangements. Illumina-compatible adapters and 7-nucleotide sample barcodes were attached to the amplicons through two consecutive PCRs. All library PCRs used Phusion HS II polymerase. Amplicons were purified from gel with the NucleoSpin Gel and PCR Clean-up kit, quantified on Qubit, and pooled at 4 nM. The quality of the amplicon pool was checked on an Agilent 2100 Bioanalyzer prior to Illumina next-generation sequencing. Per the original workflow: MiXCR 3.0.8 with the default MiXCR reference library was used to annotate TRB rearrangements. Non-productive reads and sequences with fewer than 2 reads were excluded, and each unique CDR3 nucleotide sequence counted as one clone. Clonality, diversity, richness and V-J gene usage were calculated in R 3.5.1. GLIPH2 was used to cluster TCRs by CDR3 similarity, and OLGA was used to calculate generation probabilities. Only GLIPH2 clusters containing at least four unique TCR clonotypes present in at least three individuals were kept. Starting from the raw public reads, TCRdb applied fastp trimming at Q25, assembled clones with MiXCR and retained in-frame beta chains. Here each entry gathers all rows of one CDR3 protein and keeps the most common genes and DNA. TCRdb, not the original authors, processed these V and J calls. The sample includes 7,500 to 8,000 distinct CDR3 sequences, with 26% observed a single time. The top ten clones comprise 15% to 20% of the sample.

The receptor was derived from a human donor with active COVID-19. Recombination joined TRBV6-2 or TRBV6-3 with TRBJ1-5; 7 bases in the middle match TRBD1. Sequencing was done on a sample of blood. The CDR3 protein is CASSSSGRGGRDRQPQHF. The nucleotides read TGTGCCAGCAGCTCCAGTGGTAGGGGGGGCAGGGACAGACAGCCCCAGCATTTT.